One sample yielded the 19 T cell receptor beta chains listed below, sequenced in a study of blood T cells in healthy people across ages (dated by TCRdb to between 2014 and 2017). The library relied on 5' RACE. The run used an Illumina HiSeq 2500. A second about 7 to 12 cycle PCR used a sample-barcoded 5' primer and a J-beta primer mix. TCRdb passed the public sequencing reads through fastp at Q25 and MiXCR, retaining productive beta sequences. Records with the same CDR3 protein are collapsed into one entry carrying the most frequent genes and DNA. Within this sample are approximately 580,000 distinct CDR3 sequences, with less than 25% of them counted one time only. The ten largest make up around 10% of the sample. The data were also submitted as part of a second study, on T cells of mothers and their children.

What was sequenced was blood. Source of these receptors: a boy younger than 18 in good health.

CDR3 sequence (DNA): TGTGCCAGCAGCTATACGGGACAGAACCAAGAGACCCAGTACTTC. Its translation: CASSYTGQNQETQYF. V usage is TRBV5-6 and J usage is TRBJ2-5; 7 positions match TRBD1. CDR1 and CDR2 (germline): SGHDT, YYEEEE. V shed 3 bases and J 0 bases; nucleotides not matched to a gene: 5. CDR3 length: 15 amino acids.

This clonotype was counted once. The V gene is TRBV7-2, the J gene TRBJ2-4; 11 nucleotides match TRBD2. Trimming cost V 4 bases and J 2 bases; bases outside gene matches: 4. Germline V lookup: CDR1 SGHTA, CDR2 FQGNSA. This CDR3 comprises 16 residues. The CDR3 here is CASSSTSGGTKNIQYF. The CDR3 nucleotides are TGTGCCAGCAGCTCAACTAGCGGGGGTACCAAAAACATTCAGTACTTC.

Only a few counts were recorded for this clonotype. The chain employs TRBV20-1 and TRBJ2-2, with unresolved D. Trimming cost V 7 bases and J 0 bases, with 3 bases left between them. Looked up from germline, CDR1 is DFQATT and CDR2 is SNEGSKA (reference sequence). This CDR3 has 11 amino acids. CDR3 residues: CSGANTGELFF. The CDR3 coding sequence is TGCAGTGGAGCGAACACCGGGGAGCTGTTTTTT.

A word on this clonotype: The junction does not match germline at one end; this may be a read error. The V call is TRBV6-1, the J call TRBJ2-5; 10 bases match TRBD1. The CDR3 spans 15 residues. The germline V gene encodes CDR1 MNHNS and CDR2 SASEGT. The CDR3 spells CANSPTGTGVETQYF. CDR3 coding DNA: TGTGCCAACAGTCCAACCGGGACAGGGGTCGAGACCCAGTACTTC.

This clonotype has ten or more counts. This chain connects TRBV21-1 to TRBJ1-2. TRBV21-1 is an annotated pseudogene. The CDR3 sequence is 15 residues long. CDR3 sequence reads: CASSKALGSWYGYTF. CDR3 DNA: TGTGCCAGCAGCAAAGCGTTGGGAAGCTGGTATGGCTACACCTTC.

The table lists this clonotype with a few counts. CDR3 amino acids: CASSTSGISGANVLTF. The CDR3 nucleotides are TGTGCCAGCAGCACTAGCGGCATCTCTGGGGCCAACGTCCTGACTTTC. This chain joins TRBV7-2 and TRBJ2-6, with 8 bases lining up with TRBD2. CDR3 length equals 16 residues. V lost 5 bases and J lost 0; bases outside the gene matches: 3. CDR1 SGHTA and CDR2 FQGNSA come from the germline V gene.

The gene calls are TRBV20-1 and TRBJ2-5, with TRBD2 matching over 12 bases. Trimming at V came to 3 bases and at J to 8 bases, leaving 10 bases not matched to a gene. This CDR3 has 15 amino acids. CDR1 is DFQATT and CDR2 is SNEGSKA in the germline V gene (reference sequence). The DNA of the CDR3 is TGCAGTGCTAGCGGACTAGCGGGGCTCCAAGGAACCCAGTACTTC. Translated, it gives CSASGLAGLQGTQYF.

This chain connects TRBV20-1 to TRBJ2-5, with D perhaps matching TRBD1 or TRBD2 (5 bases each). The CDR3 is 14 residues long. CDR1 is DFQATT and CDR2 is SNEGSKA in the germline V gene (reference sequence). Between the trimmed V and J ends, which lost 3 bases and 2 bases, there was a span of 13 bases. The CDR3 region has the DNA TGCAGTGCTAGCTGGGGGTTGGGGCAAGAGACCCAGTACTTC. Translation: CSASWGLGQETQYF.

V gene TRBV4-3 combines with J gene TRBJ2-7, with 10 bases identical to TRBD2. Germline V CDR1 and CDR2: LGHNA, YSLEER. The CDR3 contains 15 residues. V dropped 3 bases and J dropped 6; count of bases not matched to a gene: 8. The CDR3 here is CASSQTLAGVSEQYF. The CDR3 DNA follows: TGCGCCAGCAGCCAGACTCTAGCGGGGGTTTCCGAGCAGTACTTC.

The V gene is TRBV10-3, the J gene TRBJ2-1; unclear D gene. V shed 3 bases and J shed 2 bases, with 17 bases lying between them. CDR3 length: 17 residues. Per germline, CDR1 ENHRY and CDR2 SYGVKD. As DNA, the CDR3 is TGTGCCATCAGTGAAGATTTTGGAAGACTTACCTACAATGAGCAGTTCTTC. Translation: CAISEDFGRLTYNEQFF.

This sequence joins TRBV3-1 and TRBJ2-7, with D hard to call. Trimming took 5 bases from V and 5 from J, leaving 7 bases between them. The germline V gene has CDR1 LGHDT and CDR2 YNNKEL (reference sequence). This CDR3 region has 11 residues. CDR3 nucleotide sequence: TGTGCCAGCAGCGGGAACCACGAGCAGTACTTC. Translation: CASSGNHEQYF.

CDR3 nucleotides: TGCGCCAGCAGCCAAGATCGCGGACAGACCTACGAGCAGTACTTC. Its translation: CASSQDRGQTYEQYF. This chain connects TRBV4-3 to TRBJ2-7; tentative D call: TRBD1 (6 bases). With 0 bases removed from V and 2 bases from J, the gap between germline ends came to 11 bases. This CDR3 comprises 15 residues. The V gene's germline CDR1 is LGHNA and CDR2 YSLEER.

The V gene is TRBV27, the J gene TRBJ2-7; D ambiguous. The V and J ends lost 3 bases and 2 bases respectively, with 11 bases between them. CDR3 length: 14 amino acids. CDR1 is MNHEY, CDR2 SMNVEV, per germline (reference sequence). CDR3 in DNA: TGTGCCAGCAGTTTTACTCCGGTTACCTACGAGCAGTACTTC. Protein: CASSFTPVTYEQYF.

The rearrangement joins TRBV4-1 to TRBJ2-2, with D hard to call. The CDR3 has 16 residues. CDR1 and CDR2 (germline): MGHRA, YSYEKL. Deletions cut 0 bases from V and 4 bases from J, with 12 bases between. Here the CDR3 DNA reads TGCGCCAGCAGCCAAGAAGGACCCCGGCGCACCGGGGAGCTGTTTTTT. Its protein is CASSQEGPRRTGELFF.

The chain links TRBV7-2 to TRBJ2-1, with 14 bases identical to TRBD2. CDR1 is SGHTA and CDR2 is FQGNSA in the germline V gene. CDR3 length: 17 residues. V lost 5 bases and J lost 6; bases outside the gene matches: 9. The CDR3 spells CASSDLRLAGGPNEQFF. The DNA for the CDR3 is TGTGCCAGCAGCGATCTCCGACTAGCGGGAGGGCCCAATGAGCAGTTCTTC.

In its sample, this clonotype was seen a few times. CDR3 residues: CASSLAPAGGNTIYF. Here the CDR3 DNA reads TGTGCCAGCAGCTTAGCTCCCGCGGGGGGAAACACCATATATTTT. This sequence joins TRBV7-2 and TRBJ1-3; D is ambiguous. The CDR3 covers 15 residues. The V and J ends lost 0 bases and 4 bases respectively, with 10 bases between them. Germline V gene lookup returns CDR1 SGHTA and CDR2 FQGNSA. Using reference TRBV7-2 and TRBJ1-3 for the parts outside the CDR3, the full variable domain is GAGVSQSPSNKVTEKGKDVELRCDPISGHTALYWYRQSLGQGLEFLIYFQGNSAPDKSGLPSDRFSAERTGGSVSTLTIQRTQQEDSAVYLCASSLAPAGGNTIYFGEGSWLTVV.

This clonotype was detected a few times. V is TRBV7-2 and J is TRBJ1-6; maybe TRBD1 (5 bases). V dropped 4 bases and J dropped 16 bases, with 14 bases sitting between them. The CDR3 has 12 residues. From germline, CDR1 is SGHTA and CDR2 FQGNSA. CDR3 sequence reads: CASSSPRDGLHF. DNA of the CDR3: TGTGCCAGCAGCTCCCCTCGGGACGGACTCCACTTT.

This clonotype was seen more than once but under ten times. This chain links TRBV6-1 with TRBJ2-4; no firm D call. This CDR3 has 14 residues. V was shortened by 2 bases and J by 7 bases, with 12 bases between the two germline ends. Germline V gene lookup returns CDR1 MNHNS and CDR2 SASEGT. CDR3 amino acids: CASSERRSPNIQYF. The CDR3 coding sequence is TGTGCCAGCAGTGAAAGAAGGTCCCCGAACATTCAGTACTTC.

This sequence joins TRBV28 and TRBJ2-7, with unresolved D. Germline-derived CDR1 and CDR2 are MDHEN and SYDVKM. Trimming pared 2 bases from V and 6 bases from J, leaving 17 bases between. This CDR3 is 15 amino acids long. The CDR3 protein is CASSLPLGYLTEQYF. In DNA form, the CDR3 reads TGTGCCAGCAGTTTACCCCTGGGATACCTAACCGAGCAGTACTTC.